These 21 T cell receptor beta chains came from one sample sequenced in a study of blood T cell repertoires in COVID-19. Profiling relied on immunoSEQ multiplex PCR, and the TCRdb table lists in-frame clones only, not all of them. The sample has about 70,000 clones, 87% seen once. The specimen sequenced was peripheral blood. The source of these receptors is a man in his fifties with active COVID-19.

The V call is TRBV6-5, the J call TRBJ1-5, with D maybe TRBD1 (6 bases). V was cut by 4 bases and J by 1 base, with 14 bases left in between. The CDR3 has 16 amino acids. Per the germline V gene, CDR1 is MNHEY and CDR2 is SVGAGI. The CDR3 reads CASSSLGGVSNQPQHF. As DNA, the CDR3 is TGTGCCAGCAGTTCCTTAGGGGGAGTCAGCAATCAGCCCCAGCATTTT.

The chain links TRBV7-9 to TRBJ2-3, with no clear D. CDR3 length: 15 residues. V was cut by 7 bases and J by 2 bases, with 16 bases left in between. Germline CDR1 and CDR2: SEHNR and FQNEAQ (reference sequence). The CDR3 DNA is TGTGCCAGCACCCAGGTCCAGGTCGCCACAGATACGCAGTATTTT. Translation: CASTQVQVATDTQYF.

The chain uses TRBV28 and TRBJ2-7; TRBD1 aligns across 8 bases. With V trimmed by 5 bases and J by 0 bases, 9 bases remained unmatched. Germline CDR1 is MDHEN and CDR2 is SYDVKM. The length of the CDR3 is 16 residues. In DNA, the CDR3 is TGTGCCAGCAGTAACTACCGGACAGGGTCCTCCTACGAGCAGTACTTC. Translation gives CASSNYRTGSSYEQYF.

The CDR3 sequence is CASSGAGQETQYF. The CDR3 bases are TGCGCCAGCAGCGGGGCTGGGCAAGAGACCCAGTACTTC. The chain carries TRBV5-1 and TRBJ2-5, with a tentative D call TRBD1 (5 bases). The length of the CDR3 is 13 residues. V lost 4 bases to trimming and J lost 2 bases, with 9 bases between them. CDR1 and CDR2 from the germline V gene are SGHRS and YFSETQ.

The chain carries TRBV4-3 and TRBJ2-1; 11 bases line up with TRBD2. The CDR3 contains 14 residues. Germline V gene sequence: CDR1 LGHNA, CDR2 YSLEER. The V gene end was trimmed by 2 bases and the J gene end by 9 bases; junction bases not matched to a gene: 3. CDR3 amino acids: CASSQTSGSVEQFF. Here the CDR3 DNA reads TGCGCCAGCAGCCAAACTAGCGGGAGCGTTGAGCAGTTCTTC.

The chain links TRBV6-2 or TRBV6-3 to TRBJ2-3; D call uncertain. In germline, CDR1 is MNHEY, CDR2 SVGEGT. V was trimmed by 5 bases and J by 5 bases, leaving 14 bases between them. The CDR3 has 14 residues. The CDR3 DNA reads TGTGCCAGCAGTCCAGAGGTTAAACGAGATACGCAGTATTTT. Amino acids: CASSPEVKRDTQYF.

This chain uses TRBV28 with TRBJ2-1; 9 bases fit TRBD1. Germline lookup yields CDR1 MDHEN and CDR2 SYDVKM. V was clipped by 5 bases and J by 15 bases; unmatched bases: 8. This CDR3 region has 12 residues. The CDR3 sequence is CASSLRDRDPFF. The CDR3 DNA sequence: TGTGCCAGCAGTCTCCGGGACAGGGATCCGTTCTTC.

The CDR3 sequence is CASSRGGGYTEAFF. The CDR3 bases are TGTGCCAGCAGCCGAGGGGGCGGTTACACTGAAGCTTTCTTT. The chain employs TRBV3-1 (or the pseudogene TRBV3-2) and TRBJ1-1; 7 bases are a match to TRBD1. CDR3 length equals 14 residues. From germline, CDR1 is LGHDT and CDR2 YNNKEL (reference sequence). J gave up 3 bases and V 4 bases, and 5 bases lay outside the gene matches.

The rearrangement joins TRBV27 to TRBJ1-4; 8 bases are shared with TRBD1. The V segment lost 5 bases and the J segment 10 bases; nucleotides outside the gene matches: 9. The CDR3 has 14 residues. The germline V gene encodes CDR1 MNHEY and CDR2 SMNVEV (reference sequence). The CDR3 DNA reads as TGTGCCAGCAGTACTCTGGACAGGGCCGGAAAACTGTTTTTT. It codes for CASSTLDRAGKLFF.

The chain employs TRBV27 and TRBJ1-5; maybe TRBD1 (6 bases). The CDR3 length is 16 residues. Per germline, CDR1 MNHEY and CDR2 SMNVEV (reference sequence). Trimming shortened V by 2 bases and J by 0 bases, and 11 bases separated the two germline ends. The CDR3 DNA reads TGTGCCAGCAGTTTAGAGGGGGTGGGTAGCAATCAGCCCCAGCATTTT. Its protein is CASSLEGVGSNQPQHF.

The chain links TRBV4-1 to TRBJ2-7, with 10 bases matching TRBD1. This CDR3 region has 15 residues. The germline gives CDR1 MGHRA, CDR2 YSYEKL. Losses at the gene ends were 2 bases for V and 5 bases for J; bases not matched to a gene: 6. CDR3 nucleotides: TGCGCCAGCAGCCAAACCGGGACAGGGGCCAACGAGCAGTACTTC. Its translation: CASSQTGTGANEQYF.

The chain combines TRBV29-1 with TRBJ2-1, with D perhaps TRBD2 (6 bases). The CDR3 totals 14 residues. Germline values: CDR1 SQVTM, CDR2 ANQGSEA. Trimming removed 3 bases at V and 6 bases at J, with 15 bases between. CDR3 loop: CSVDPKEGANEQFF. CDR3 coding DNA: TGCAGCGTTGACCCGAAGGAGGGTGCCAATGAGCAGTTCTTC.

The CDR3 sequence is CASSLYNYGYTF. CDR3 DNA: TGTGCCAGCAGTTTATATAACTATGGCTACACCTTC. The rearrangement links TRBV12-3 or TRBV12-4 to TRBJ1-2, with unresolved D. The germline V and J ends were trimmed by 2 bases and 1 base, with 2 bases remaining between them. The CDR3 runs to 12 residues.

This chain uses TRBV4-2 with TRBJ2-1, with D perhaps matching TRBD2 (6 bases). Germline lookup yields CDR1 LGHNA and CDR2 YNFKEQ. The CDR3 has 15 residues. V lost 0 bases, J lost 5 bases, and 11 bases lay in between. The CDR3 protein is CASSQEGGIDNEQFF. CDR3 DNA: TGTGCCAGCAGCCAAGAGGGCGGGATCGACAATGAGCAGTTCTTC.

The chain recombines TRBV19 with TRBJ1-2; D gene unclear. V was shortened by 6 bases and J by 0 bases, with 20 bases between the two germline ends. The CDR3 covers 17 residues. Germline CDR1 reads LNHDA; CDR2 reads SQIVND (reference sequence). In nucleotides, the CDR3 is TGTGCCAGTAGCCCCCGGGGTCGGAAAACCCCTAACTATGGCTACACCTTC. Amino acids: CASSPRGRKTPNYGYTF.

This chain uses TRBV28 with TRBJ2-1, with TRBD2 identical over 9 bases. This CDR3 is built from 16 residues. Germline trimming cut 3 bases from V and 0 bases from J; bases unmatched to any gene: 3. CDR1 is MDHEN, CDR2 SYDVKM, per germline. The CDR3 sequence is CASSFGSGSSYNEQFF. CDR3 nucleotides: TGTGCCAGCAGTTTTGGTAGCGGGAGCTCCTACAATGAGCAGTTCTTC.

In its sample, this clone was seen a few times. The chain is built from TRBV14 and TRBJ2-5, with TRBD2 as a possible D gene (6 bases). The CDR3 loop spans 15 amino acids. Germline V CDR1 and CDR2: SGHDN, FVKESK. V shed 2 bases and J shed 3 bases, with 13 bases lying between them. The CDR3, as DNA: TGTGCCAGCAGCCAAAGCGGGTACCGAAAAGAGACCCAGTACTTC. Its protein is CASSQSGYRKETQYF.

DNA of the CDR3: TGTGCCAGCAGCATTGACAGGGCTCATGGCTACACCTTC. It specifies CASSIDRAHGYTF. The chain employs TRBV7-2 and TRBJ1-2; 7 positions agree with TRBD1. Germline CDR1 SGHTA, CDR2 FQGNSA. The ends lost 5 bases at V and 6 bases at J; junction bases unmatched: 6. The length of the CDR3 is 13 residues.

This clone was observed at least ten times. Its ends do not fully match the called genes, so a read error is possible. The rearrangement uses TRBV20-1 and TRBJ1-1, with 9 bases fitting TRBD1. The CDR3 length is 11 residues. From germline, CDR1 is DFQATT and CDR2 SNEGSKA (reference sequence). The CDR3 here is CSAISDRGDIF. CDR3 DNA sequence: TGCAGTGCCATCTCGGACAGGGGAGATATCTTT.

This chain connects TRBV11-2 to TRBJ2-5, with a weak D call TRBD1 (5 bases). Per the germline V gene, CDR1 is SGHAT and CDR2 is FQNNGV. The CDR3 sequence is 15 residues long. Deletions cut 0 bases from V and 4 bases from J, with 12 bases between. CDR3: CASSLERQGIETQYF. In DNA form, the CDR3 reads TGTGCCAGCAGCTTAGAAAGGCAGGGCATAGAGACCCAGTACTTC. Full variable domain (remainder filled in from reference TRBV11-2 and TRBJ2-5): EAGVAQSPRYKIIEKRQSVAFWCNPISGHATLYWYQQILGQGPKLLIQFQNNGVVDDSQLPKDRFSAERLKGVDSTLKIQPAKLEDSAVYLCASSLERQGIETQYFGPGTRLLVL.

The chain combines TRBV6-6 with TRBJ1-1; D is perhaps TRBD1 (6 bases). Germline loops: CDR1 MNHNY, CDR2 SVGAGI (reference sequence). V lost 2 bases to trimming and J lost 2 bases, with 15 bases between them. The CDR3 extends over 16 amino acids. The CDR3: CASSYPEQGFNTEAFF. The CDR3 DNA reads TGTGCCAGCAGTTACCCCGAACAGGGTTTCAACACTGAAGCTTTCTTT.